This passage covers 17 T cell receptor beta chains from one sample sequenced in a study of T cells in women clearing cervical HPV infection. Repertoires were generated with immunoSEQ multiplex PCR, while TCRdb's copy carries only in-frame clones and drops some. The table for this sample gives approximately 30,000 clones. The sample taken for sequencing was blood buffy coat. Receptors were obtained from a woman between 18 and 69 years old with a cervical HPV16 infection that either progressed to CIN3+ or cleared (not recorded which).

Details on this clone: The read is 3 residues too short to cover the CDR3 end, so that end is filled in from the germline J gene. V gene TRBV5-6 combines with J gene TRBJ2-2; possibly TRBD1 or TRBD2 for D (6 bases each). Germline V CDR1 and CDR2: SGHDT, YYEEEE. The CDR3 covers 15 residues. V was pared by 4 bases and J by 1 base, with 11 bases between. CDR3 sequence: CASSTEGVNTGELFF. Incomplete CDR3 DNA: TGTGCCAGCAGCACGGAGGGGGTGAACACCGGGGAG.

Regarding this clone: Read data end 3 residues before the CDR3 end; the end is taken from the germline J gene. This chain connects TRBV20-1 to TRBJ1-1; 8 positions match TRBD1. V shed 3 bases and J 6 bases; nucleotides not matched to a gene: 3. This CDR3 region has 12 residues. CDR1 is DFQATT, CDR2 SNEGSKA, per germline (reference sequence). Partial CDR3 DNA: TGCAGTGCTAGCAAACAGGGGGCTGAA. This encodes CSASKQGAE. The full CDR3 protein reads CSASKQGAEAFF.

As regards this clone: The read stops 3 residues short of the end of the CDR3; the missing end is completed from the germline J gene. This chain links TRBV20-1 with TRBJ1-6, with 8 positions matching TRBD1. The length of the CDR3 is 14 residues. After removal of 5 bases from V and 3 bases from J, the junction contained 3 bases not matched to a gene. Germline V CDR1 and CDR2: DFQATT, SNEGSKA (reference sequence). Partial CDR3 DNA: TGCAGTGCTGGACAGGGTCTCTATAATTCACCC. Amino acid sequence: CSAGQGLYNSP. The CDR3 as a whole reads CSAGQGLYNSPLHF.

In regard to this clone: The read gets to within 3 residues of the CDR3 end, and the germline J gene fills in the rest. The chain is built from TRBV5-1 and TRBJ1-2, with D perhaps matching TRBD1 (6 bases). Germline-derived CDR1 and CDR2 are SGHRS and YFSETQ. Trimming shortened V by 4 bases and J by 5 bases, and 15 bases separated the two germline ends. There are 14 residues in the CDR3. The covered CDR3 bases are TGCGCCAGCAGCCTGGACAGTGATAGGTATGGC. This gives the protein CASSLDSDRYG. The full CDR3 protein is CASSLDSDRYGYTF. Full variable domain (missing parts from reference TRBV5-1 and TRBJ1-2): KAGVTQTPRYLIKTRGQQVTLSCSPISGHRSVSWYQQTPGQGLQFLFEYFSETQRNKGNFPGRFSGRQFSNSRSEMNVSTLELGDSALYLCASSLDSDRYGYTFGSGTRLTVV.

A remark on this clone: The read finishes 3 residues shy of the CDR3 end, and the germline J gene is used to complete it. The V and J genes are TRBV19 and TRBJ1-2; D call uncertain. The CDR3 contains 15 residues. Germline V lookup: CDR1 LNHDA, CDR2 SQIVND (reference sequence). Incomplete CDR3 DNA: TGTGCCAGTAGTATCCGGGGATCTAGCACAGATACC. It encodes CASSIRGSSTDT. In full, the CDR3 reads CASSIRGSSTDTYTF.

The sequenced CDR3 bases are TGTGCCAGCAGCTTACAGGCCGTGGGGGAAAAA. This translates into CASSLQAVGEK. The complete CDR3 reads CASSLQAVGEKLFF. The chain is built from TRBV5-4 and TRBJ1-4, with D possibly being TRBD1 (5 bases). The missing CDR3 end, 3 residues past where the read stops, is filled in from the germline J gene. V was cut by 2 bases and J by 8 bases, with 13 bases left in between. Germline-derived CDR1 and CDR2 are SGHNT and YYREEE (reference sequence). The CDR3 runs to 14 residues.

A remark on this clone: The CDR3 end is not reached by the read, which stops 3 residues before it; the germline J gene fills it in. V and J are TRBV7-9 and TRBJ1-2; TRBD1 is a possible D gene (6 bases). In germline, CDR1 is SEHNR, CDR2 FQNEAQ (reference sequence). The CDR3 length is 14 residues. The CDR3 is CASSSRDNDYDYTF. The sequenced part of the CDR3 DNA is TGTGCCAGCAGCTCCCGGGACAACGACTACGAC.

Notes on this clone: Coverage ceases 3 residues before the CDR3 finishes, and the germline J gene fills in the end. The J gene is TRBJ1-1, the V gene TRBV10-3; TRBD1 matches at 9 bases. V lost 8 bases and J lost 1; bases outside the gene matches: 5. The CDR3 is made up of 14 amino acids. Germline CDR1 ENHRY, CDR2 SYGVKD. CDR3 in amino acids: CAIGQDRGNTEAFF. The part of the CDR3 DNA that was read is TGTGCCATCGGTCAGGACAGGGGGAACACTGAA.

A word on this clone: The read halts 3 residues ahead of the CDR3 end, with the missing end drawn from the germline J gene. V usage is TRBV18 and J usage is TRBJ2-4; tentative D call: TRBD1 (5 bases). CDR1 KGHSH and CDR2 LQKENI come from the germline V gene. The CDR3 is 13 residues long. The CDR3 spells CASSLDTNYGQYF. CDR3 DNA, as far as it was read: TGTGCCAGCTCACTGGACACTAACTATGGT. The full variable domain, its missing parts supplied by reference TRBV18 and TRBJ2-4, is NAGVMQNPRHLVRRRGQEARLRCSPMKGHSHVYWYRQLPEEGLKFMVYLQKENIIDESGMPKERFSAEFPKEGPSILRIQQVVRGDSAAYFCASSLDTNYGQYFGAGTRLSVL.

A word on this clone: The CDR3 extends 3 residues past the end of the read, so its final part is completed from the germline J gene. The gene calls are TRBV30 and TRBJ1-2; D is ambiguous. This CDR3 has 11 amino acids. Trimming left V 3 bases short and J 2 bases short, with 4 bases between. Germline CDR1 reads GTSNPN; CDR2 reads SVGIG (reference sequence). CDR3 bases read: TGTGCCTGGAGACAGAACTATGGC. Its translation is CAWRQNYG. The CDR3 in its entirety is CAWRQNYGYTF.

As concerns this clone: At one of its ends the junction is not consistent with the germline gene, which may arise from a read error. CDR3 protein: CASSFATGGSYEAFF. Incomplete CDR3 DNA: TGTGCTAGCAGCTTCGCGACAGGGGGCTCCTACGAG. V gene TRBV7-7 combines with J gene TRBJ1-1; 10 bases agree with TRBD1. The CDR3 end falls 3 residues outside the read, so it is completed with the germline J gene. The CDR3 length is 15 residues. Per germline, CDR1 SSHAT and CDR2 FNYEAQ (reference sequence).

Comments on this clone: Sequencing ends 3 residues short of the CDR3 end; the germline J gene provides the rest. V usage is TRBV7-2 and J usage is TRBJ1-1; no reliable D call. This CDR3 spans 13 amino acids. The V gene's germline CDR1 is SGHTA and CDR2 FQGNSA. CDR3 protein: CASSLGLNYEAFF. CDR3 DNA (partial): TGTGCCAGCAGCTTAGGGTTAAACTACGAG.

Concerning this clone itself: The read terminates 3 residues ahead of where the CDR3 ends, so the germline J gene completes it. The V call is TRBV7-9, the J call TRBJ1-6; TRBD1 matches at 9 bases. There are 14 residues in the CDR3. With V trimmed by 8 bases and J by 7 bases, 6 bases remained unmatched. Germline-derived CDR1 and CDR2 are SEHNR and FQNEAQ (reference sequence). The CDR3 sequence: CASSPTGGNSPLHF. The part of the CDR3 DNA that was read is TGTGCCAGCTCACCGACAGGGGGAAATTCACCC.

Of note for this clone: The read is 3 residues too short to cover the CDR3 end, so that end is filled in from the germline J gene. V gene TRBV7-2 combines with J gene TRBJ2-3; 7 bases fit TRBD1. The V segment lost 1 base and the J segment 4 bases; nucleotides outside the gene matches: 5. CDR1 and CDR2 from the germline V gene are SGHTA and FQGNSA. The CDR3 is 15 amino acids. The CDR3 bases that were read are TGTGCCAGCAGCTTAGTGGGACAGAGCGCAGATACG. Translated, it gives CASSLVGQSADT. The entire CDR3 protein reads CASSLVGQSADTQYF.

Points on this clone: The read finishes 3 residues shy of the CDR3 end, and the germline J gene is used to complete it. The chain employs TRBV6-2 or TRBV6-3 and TRBJ1-4; 8 nucleotides line up with TRBD1. J was trimmed by 8 bases and V by 6 bases; bases with no gene match: 8. CDR3 length equals 14 residues. Germline loops: CDR1 MNHEY, CDR2 SVGEGT. The sequenced part of the CDR3 DNA is TGTGCCAGCAGCCGGACAGGGTGGATCGAAAAA. This codes for CASSRTGWIEK. The CDR3 in full is CASSRTGWIEKLFF.

Worth noting for this clone: The read terminates 3 residues before the CDR3 end, so the remaining end is supplied by the germline J gene. The chain carries TRBV7-3 and TRBJ2-3, with TRBD1 matching over 8 bases. There are 12 residues in the CDR3. Germline V gives CDR1 SGHTA, CDR2 FQGTGA. J lost 6 bases, V lost 9 bases, and 5 bases had no gene match. The CDR3 loop is CASGQGGDTQYF. The CDR3 DNA, read in part, is TGTGCCAGTGGACAGGGAGGCGATACG.

The CDR3: CASGTAPPGAGELFF. The sequenced part of the CDR3 DNA is TGTGCCAGTGGTACGGCTCCCCCCGGGGCCGGGGAG. The rearrangement links TRBV19 to TRBJ2-2; D is possibly TRBD2 (5 bases). The read ends 3 residues before the CDR3 terminus; that terminus is restored from the germline J gene. The CDR3 is 15 residues long. Germline V gives CDR1 LNHDA, CDR2 SQIVND (reference sequence). The germline V and J ends were trimmed by 8 bases and 6 bases, with 19 bases remaining between them.